This T cell receptor (beta chain) derives from a study of blood T cell repertoires in COVID-19. At the level of the study: Both acute and convalescent COVID-19 samples were obtained from the United States, Italy and Spain. Sources were T cells, B-cell-depleted T cells, or PBMCs; the material itself was cDNA or gDNA.

In the original analysis: Reference gene primer amplification in the assay estimated nucleated cell counts. Sequencing used immunoSEQ multiplex PCR; TCRdb keeps in-frame clones, though not all of them. The V and J calls and the clone size are those of that table, but D and trimming were determined from the DNA. Here the sample spans roughly 30,000 clones, around 89% being singletons. Sequenced sample: peripheral blood. The clonotype originates from a human donor in a cohort sampled during active COVID-19.

The CDR3 spells CASRQGGEGNEQFF. As DNA, the CDR3 is TGTGCCAGCAGACAGGGGGGAGAAGGCAATGAGCAGTTCTTC. V usage is TRBV5-4 and J usage is TRBJ2-1; TRBD1 aligns across 8 bases. Germline V CDR1 and CDR2: SGHNT, YYREEE (reference sequence). J was trimmed by 6 bases and V by 5 bases; bases with no gene match: 7. The CDR3 loop spans 14 amino acids.